This is a list of T cell receptor beta chains from one sample in a study of T cell changes during pregnancy in multiple sclerosis. Here immunoSEQ multiplex PCR was the method, and the copy in TCRdb shows in-frame clones only, minus some. The sample lists 85,000 to 120,000 clones, 85% to 95% occurring once. This specimen was peripheral blood, taken after pregnancy. All receptors derive from a female donor with multiple sclerosis, enrolled in a pregnancy study. Each CDR3 is given with its conserved first and last residue. The order of the fields is V gene, J gene, clone size, D gene, CDR3 DNA, CDR3 protein. A D gene is named only where the DNA matches it firmly. Clone size is shown for a subset of rows, as once, few, many or a class of expanded clone.

v_call: TRBV27
j_call: TRBJ1-1
clone_size: NA
d_call: NA
cdr3_nt: TGTGCCAGCAGTTTTGCAGGGATGTCGGACACTGAAGCTTTCTTT
cdr3_aa: CASSFAGMSDTEAFF

v_call: TRBV5-4
j_call: TRBJ2-3
clone_size: NA
d_call: TRBD1
cdr3_nt: TGTGCCAGCAGCTTTGGACAGGGCCCAGATACGCAGTATTTT
cdr3_aa: CASSFGQGPDTQYF

v_call: TRBV5-1
j_call: TRBJ2-5
clone_size: NA
d_call: NA
cdr3_nt: TGCGCCAGCAGCTTGGTACTAGGGAAAGAGACCCAGTACTTC
cdr3_aa: CASSLVLGKETQYF

v_call: TRBV2
j_call: TRBJ1-1
clone_size: NA
d_call: TRBD1
cdr3_nt: TGTGCCACCCTGAAGGGGGACAGAGTCATGAACACTGAAGCTTTCTTT
cdr3_aa: CATLKGDRVMNTEAFF

v_call: TRBV20-1
j_call: TRBJ2-5
clone_size: NA
d_call: NA
cdr3_nt: TGCAGTGCTAGAGATCGGTGGACCCAGTACTTC
cdr3_aa: CSARDRWTQYF

v_call: TRBV18
j_call: TRBJ1-1
clone_size: NA
d_call: TRBD1
cdr3_nt: TGTGCCAGTCGACAGGGGAGTAGTGGTGAAGCTTTCTTT
cdr3_aa: CASRQGSSGEAFF

v_call: TRBV6-5
j_call: TRBJ2-7
clone_size: NA
d_call: NA
cdr3_nt: TGTGCCAGCAGTCCTAGCCTGGGATACGAGCAGTACTTC
cdr3_aa: CASSPSLGYEQYF

v_call: TRBV19
j_call: TRBJ2-7
clone_size: NA
d_call: NA
cdr3_nt: TGTGCCAGTAGTGACAGATCCTATGACGACGAGCAGTACTTC
cdr3_aa: CASSDRSYDDEQYF

v_call: TRBV19
j_call: TRBJ1-2
clone_size: NA
d_call: NA
cdr3_nt: TGTGCCAGTAGTATAGGGGCATCGGATGGCTACACCTTC
cdr3_aa: CASSIGASDGYTF

v_call: TRBV2
j_call: TRBJ2-7
clone_size: NA
d_call: NA
cdr3_nt: TGTGCCAGCAGTCGGGCAGGGAGGACCTACGAGCAGTACTTC
cdr3_aa: CASSRAGRTYEQYF

v_call: TRBV30
j_call: TRBJ1-6
clone_size: NA
d_call: NA
cdr3_nt: TGTGCCTGGAGTGTTCTTGGCAGGTCGCTCCACTTT
cdr3_aa: CAWSVLGRSLHF

v_call: TRBV6-1
j_call: TRBJ2-1
clone_size: NA
d_call: TRBD2
cdr3_nt: TGTGCCAGCAGTGAAGCGGGCGGGAGGCGGTACAATGAGCAGTTCTTC
cdr3_aa: CASSEAGGRRYNEQFF

v_call: TRBV30
j_call: TRBJ2-2
clone_size: NA
d_call: NA
cdr3_nt: TGTGCCTGGAGCCAGGGAAACACCGGGGAGCTGTTTTTT
cdr3_aa: CAWSQGNTGELFF

v_call: TRBV29-1
j_call: TRBJ1-1
clone_size: NA
d_call: TRBD1
cdr3_nt: TGCAGCGGGGGGACAGTTGAAGCTTTCTTT
cdr3_aa: CSGGTVEAFF

v_call: TRBV6-5
j_call: TRBJ1-1
clone_size: NA
d_call: NA
cdr3_nt: TGTGCCAGCAGCTACGGCCCTGAAGCTTTCTTT
cdr3_aa: CASSYGPEAFF

v_call: TRBV11-2
j_call: TRBJ2-7
clone_size: NA
d_call: TRBD2
cdr3_nt: TGTGCCAGCAGCAAAACAATTTCCGGGGGGGGGTCCTACGAGCAGTACTTC
cdr3_aa: CASSKTISGGGSYEQYF

v_call: TRBV7-9
j_call: TRBJ2-3
clone_size: once
d_call: TRBD2
cdr3_nt: TGTGCCAGCCACGATAACAAAGGGCTAGCGGGTGTCACAGATACGCAGTATTTT
cdr3_aa: CASHDNKGLAGVTDTQYF

v_call: TRBV5-1
j_call: TRBJ1-6
clone_size: few
d_call: NA
cdr3_nt: TGCGCCAGCAGCTTGGTGGACACTGATAATTCACCCCTCCACTTT
cdr3_aa: CASSLVDTDNSPLHF

v_call: TRBV7-8
j_call: TRBJ2-7
clone_size: once
d_call: TRBD1
cdr3_nt: TGTGCCAGCAGCTTAGCGGCCACAGGGGGCGTCCTCCTCTCCTACGAGCAGTACTTC
cdr3_aa: CASSLAATGGVLLSYEQYF

v_call: TRBV7-9
j_call: TRBJ2-5
clone_size: NA
d_call: TRBD2
cdr3_nt: TGTGCCAGCAGCTTAGCCCAGCGGGGGATTCAAGAGACCCAGTACTTC
cdr3_aa: CASSLAQRGIQETQYF

v_call: TRBV30
j_call: TRBJ1-5
clone_size: NA
d_call: NA
cdr3_nt: TGTGCCTGGAGTCGGGGGGCAGAGCAGCCCCAGCATTTT
cdr3_aa: CAWSRGAEQPQHF

v_call: TRBV7-3
j_call: TRBJ2-2
clone_size: NA
d_call: NA
cdr3_nt: TGTGCCAGCAGCTCTTCAAGTGGACAGACCGGGGAGCTGTTTTTT
cdr3_aa: CASSSSSGQTGELFF

v_call: TRBV9
j_call: TRBJ1-2
clone_size: NA
d_call: NA
cdr3_nt: TGTGCCAGCAGCGTCACAGGGAATGGAGATGGCTACACCTTC
cdr3_aa: CASSVTGNGDGYTF

v_call: TRBV2
j_call: TRBJ1-1
clone_size: NA
d_call: NA
cdr3_nt: TGTGTCCAATTGGGGGGACCTACTGAAGCTTTCTTT
cdr3_aa: CVQLGGPTEAFF

v_call: TRBV27
j_call: TRBJ2-6
clone_size: NA
d_call: NA
cdr3_nt: TGTGCCAGCAGTGGAGGACCGGACTCTGGGGCCAACGTCCTGACTTTC
cdr3_aa: CASSGGPDSGANVLTF

v_call: TRBV19
j_call: TRBJ2-5
clone_size: NA
d_call: NA
cdr3_nt: TGTGCCAGTAGAGAGACTGCGCCCCCAGAGACCCAGTACTTC
cdr3_aa: CASRETAPPETQYF

v_call: TRBV7-7
j_call: TRBJ2-5
clone_size: NA
d_call: TRBD2
cdr3_nt: TGTGCCAGCAGCCCCTCTAGCGGGGGGGCCCCAGAGACCCAGTACTTC
cdr3_aa: CASSPSSGGAPETQYF

v_call: TRBV10-3
j_call: TRBJ2-5
clone_size: NA
d_call: NA
cdr3_nt: TGTGCCATCAGTGAGTCCGGAGGAGGAGAGACCCAGTACTTC
cdr3_aa: CAISESGGGETQYF

v_call: TRBV6-1
j_call: TRBJ1-5
clone_size: NA
d_call: NA
cdr3_nt: TGTGCCAGCAGGCGGGACGGTAACAATCAGCCCCAGCATTTT
cdr3_aa: CASRRDGNNQPQHF

v_call: TRBV30
j_call: TRBJ1-3
clone_size: NA
d_call: NA
cdr3_nt: TGTGCCTGGATGCGGTCTGGAAACACCATATATTTT
cdr3_aa: CAWMRSGNTIYF

v_call: TRBV7-9
j_call: TRBJ1-2
clone_size: NA
d_call: TRBD1
cdr3_nt: TGTGCCAGCAGCTTAATCCGGGACAGGGGTTTATATGGCTACACCTTC
cdr3_aa: CASSLIRDRGLYGYTF

v_call: TRBV1
j_call: TRBJ2-2
clone_size: NA
d_call: NA
cdr3_nt: TGCACCAGCAGCCAAGATGAACGCAACTTCACCGGGGAGCTGTTTTTT
cdr3_aa: CTSSQDERNFTGELFF

v_call: TRBV6-1
j_call: TRBJ2-5
clone_size: NA
d_call: TRBD2
cdr3_nt: TGTGCCAGCACGGGAGGCGGAAATCCCCAAGAGACCCAGTACTTC
cdr3_aa: CASTGGGNPQETQYF

v_call: TRBV6-1
j_call: TRBJ1-2
clone_size: NA
d_call: TRBD1
cdr3_nt: TGTGCCAGCAGTGAAATTCACAGGGGCCCTAACTATGGCTACACCTTC
cdr3_aa: CASSEIHRGPNYGYTF

v_call: TRBV6-5
j_call: TRBJ2-3
clone_size: NA
d_call: TRBD1
cdr3_nt: TGTGCCAGCAGAAGGCAGGGGGCTACGGATACGCAGTATTTT
cdr3_aa: CASRRQGATDTQYF

v_call: TRBV5-1
j_call: TRBJ2-7
clone_size: NA
d_call: TRBD1
cdr3_nt: TGCGCCAGCAGCTTAACGGCAGGGGGCTACGAGCAGTACTTC
cdr3_aa: CASSLTAGGYEQYF

v_call: TRBV19
j_call: TRBJ1-1
clone_size: NA
d_call: NA
cdr3_nt: TGTGCCAGTAGTACCCGGGCGGGAGTCGAAGCTTTCTTT
cdr3_aa: CASSTRAGVEAFF

v_call: TRBV5-6
j_call: TRBJ1-2
clone_size: NA
d_call: TRBD1
cdr3_nt: TGTGCCAGCAGCTATCCCGACAGGGCGAACAGCTACACCTTC
cdr3_aa: CASSYPDRANSYTF

v_call: TRBV7-6
j_call: TRBJ2-6
clone_size: NA
d_call: NA
cdr3_nt: TGTGCCAGCAGCTTAGATCCGGTAAAGCTTTCTGGGGCCAACGTCCTGACTTTC
cdr3_aa: CASSLDPVKLSGANVLTF

v_call: TRBV6-5
j_call: TRBJ2-7
clone_size: NA
d_call: NA
cdr3_nt: TGTGCCAGCAGTTACGAGAGCAGGGGCCTCTCCTACGAGCAGTACTTC
cdr3_aa: CASSYESRGLSYEQYF

v_call: TRBV6-1
j_call: TRBJ1-3
clone_size: NA
d_call: TRBD1
cdr3_nt: TGTGCCAGCAGTGATCGACAGGGTGGAAACACCATATATTTT
cdr3_aa: CASSDRQGGNTIYF

v_call: TRBV5-1
j_call: TRBJ2-7
clone_size: NA
d_call: TRBD1
cdr3_nt: TGCGCCAGCAGCCCAGGGGGCGCTGCCCACGAGCAGTACTTC
cdr3_aa: CASSPGGAAHEQYF

v_call: TRBV4-2
j_call: TRBJ2-6
clone_size: NA
d_call: TRBD2
cdr3_nt: TGTGCCAGCAGCCGGACGGGGGGCTCTGGGGCCAACGTCCTGACTTTC
cdr3_aa: CASSRTGGSGANVLTF

v_call: TRBV2
j_call: TRBJ2-7
clone_size: NA
d_call: TRBD2
cdr3_nt: TGTGCCAGCCGGGGACTAGCGGCCCTGAGCTCCTACGAGCAGTACTTC
cdr3_aa: CASRGLAALSSYEQYF

v_call: TRBV7-2
j_call: TRBJ2-1
clone_size: once
d_call: TRBD2
cdr3_nt: TGTGCCAGCAGCTTAACCCGCGGGGGGGCGGGCGATGAGCAGTTCTTC
cdr3_aa: CASSLTRGGAGDEQFF

v_call: TRBV6-6
j_call: TRBJ2-1
clone_size: NA
d_call: TRBD2
cdr3_nt: TGTGCCAGCAGTTACGCAGCGGGAGAAGGGTACAATGAGCAGTTCTTC
cdr3_aa: CASSYAAGEGYNEQFF

v_call: TRBV5-5
j_call: TRBJ1-1
clone_size: NA
d_call: TRBD1
cdr3_nt: TGTGCCAGCAGCGGGACAGGGGGCACTGAAGCTTTCTTT
cdr3_aa: CASSGTGGTEAFF

v_call: TRBV5-1
j_call: TRBJ2-5
clone_size: NA
d_call: NA
cdr3_nt: TGCGCCAGCAGCTTGGACAGTCCAGGGGAGACCCAGTACTTC
cdr3_aa: CASSLDSPGETQYF

v_call: TRBV5-1
j_call: TRBJ2-7
clone_size: NA
d_call: TRBD2
cdr3_nt: TGCGCCAGCACGACCAGTACTAGCGGGTACGAGCAGTACTTC
cdr3_aa: CASTTSTSGYEQYF

v_call: TRBV21-1
j_call: TRBJ2-2
clone_size: NA
d_call: NA
cdr3_nt: TGTGCCAGCAGCAAAGGCCCCGGGGGGGGCAACACCGGGGAGCTGTTTTTT
cdr3_aa: CASSKGPGGGNTGELFF

v_call: TRBV5-1
j_call: TRBJ2-1
clone_size: NA
d_call: TRBD1
cdr3_nt: TGCGCCAGCAGCTTGGGGGACAGGGCAATCCCTTACAATGAGCAGTTCTTC
cdr3_aa: CASSLGDRAIPYNEQFF